The source of this TCR beta chain is a study of cytomegalovirus exposure and HLA in healthy donors. PCR primers comprised 60 Vbeta and 13 Jbeta primers. Clones were sequenced by immunoSEQ multiplex PCR, and TCRdb holds only the in-frame ones, with some missing. The listing records about 130,000 clones. Healthy donors of bone marrow made up the group. The clonotype was recovered from a man aged 25-45 years in good health and CMV-seronegative. Sequencing used PBMCs.

The DNA of the CDR3 is TGTGCCAGTAGTATGCCAGCGGCCTACACCGGGGAGCTGTTTTTT. This translates into CASSMPAAYTGELFF. This chain joins TRBV19 and TRBJ2-2, with D maybe TRBD2 (5 bases). Germline CDR1 reads LNHDA; CDR2 reads SQIVND (reference sequence). This CDR3 has 15 amino acids. Trimming took off 3 bases at V and 3 bases at J, with 11 bases between the two ends.